This T cell receptor (beta chain) derives from a study of T cell clonotyping in hematopoietic cell transplantation. Study outcomes and limitations: Pathologically expanded recipient clonotypes increased progressively from day 30 to day 180 as diversity fell.

V lost 1 base and J 5 bases, leaving 14 bases between the germline ends. Germline CDR1 GTSNPN, CDR2 SVGIG (reference sequence). The CDR3 is made up of 15 amino acids. With regard to this clone: Its antigen is still unknown.

Recipient blood drawn about 28 days pretransplant and days 30, 100, 180 after. Only in-frame clones appear in the TCRdb table, and some are missing; sequencing was by immunoSEQ multiplex PCR. Of 10,000 to 15,000 clones listed, around 90% are singletons. The receptor's source is a female patient aged 50 to 60 who had an allogeneic stem cell transplant from an unrelated donor, so the T cells may come from the graft donor. Some clones in this sample may be carry-over from other donors' samples. The specimen comprised PBMCs, sampled 100 days after allogeneic stem cell transplant. The chain joins TRBV30 to TRBJ1-4; D might be TRBD1 (5 bases). CDR3 sequence reads: CAWSGDFGANEKLFF. In nucleotides, the CDR3 is TGTGCCTGGAGTGGGGATTTTGGGGCAAATGAAAAACTGTTTTTT.